The 2 T cell receptor beta chains listed next were all sequenced from one sample in a study of blood T cell repertoires in COVID-19. Sequencing was performed with immunoSEQ multiplex PCR; in TCRdb, only in-frame clones are kept and a portion is missing. In the table there are 250,000 to 300,000 clones, around nine tenths of which are singletons. Sequenced: peripheral blood. These TCRs come from a woman aged 25 to 39 with COVID-19, enrolled during active disease.

The chain has TRBV5-1 and TRBJ1-4; 7 nucleotides agree with TRBD1. This CDR3 has 15 amino acids. V shed 4 bases, J shed 11 bases, and the junction held 14 bases outside the gene matches. Per germline, CDR1 SGHRS and CDR2 YFSETQ. The chain's CDR3 is CASSNARGQSGKLFF. CDR3 DNA sequence: TGCGCCAGCAGCAACGCGAGGGGGCAAAGCGGGAAACTGTTTTTT.

The chain couples TRBV13 to TRBJ1-2; 10 nucleotides match TRBD1. Trimming cost V 0 bases and J 3 bases; bases outside gene matches: 10. Per the germline V gene, CDR1 is PRHDT and CDR2 is FYEKMQ (reference sequence). This CDR3 is 18 amino acids long. The CDR3 loop reads CASSLGVPGQGQDYGYTF. The CDR3 bases are TGTGCCAGCAGCTTAGGGGTCCCGGGACAGGGGCAGGACTATGGCTACACCTTC.